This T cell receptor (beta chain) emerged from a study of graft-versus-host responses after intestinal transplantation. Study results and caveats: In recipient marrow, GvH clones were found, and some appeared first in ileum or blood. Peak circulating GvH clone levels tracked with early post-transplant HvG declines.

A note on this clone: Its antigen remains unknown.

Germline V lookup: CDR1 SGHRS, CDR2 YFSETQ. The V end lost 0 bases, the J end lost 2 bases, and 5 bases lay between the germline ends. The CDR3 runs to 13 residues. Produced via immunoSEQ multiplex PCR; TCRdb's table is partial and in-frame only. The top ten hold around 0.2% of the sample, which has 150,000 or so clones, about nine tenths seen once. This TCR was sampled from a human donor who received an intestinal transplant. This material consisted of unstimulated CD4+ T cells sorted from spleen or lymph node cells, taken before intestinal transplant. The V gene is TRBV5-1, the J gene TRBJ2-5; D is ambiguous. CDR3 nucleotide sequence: TGCGCCAGCAGCTTGGTCCCACAAGAGACCCAGTACTTC. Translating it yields CASSLVPQETQYF. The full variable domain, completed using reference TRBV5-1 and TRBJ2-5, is KAGVTQTPRYLIKTRGQQVTLSCSPISGHRSVSWYQQTPGQGLQFLFEYFSETQRNKGNFPGRFSGRQFSNSRSEMNVSTLELGDSALYLCASSLVPQETQYFGPGTRLLVL.